This is a list of T cell receptor beta chains from one sample in a study of sequential checkpoint blockade in melanoma. TCRdb's copy holds only in-frame clones and misses some; the assay was immunoSEQ multiplex PCR. The repertoire has around 18,000 clones, around 74% of them found once; the top ten carry about 37%. The sample here was CD8+ T cells sorted from blood (inferred from file names), taken from a patient given nivolumab and ipilimumab in sequence. Receptor source: a human donor with melanoma. Each CDR3 is given with its conserved first and last residue. The D gene is left open where the match is weak. Size tells how often a clone was seen (once, few, many) or the class of an expanded clone, and some rows leave it out.

D gene	J gene	clone size	V gene	CDR3 protein	CDR3 DNA
TRBD1	TRBJ1-5	-	TRBV28	CASSTIHQGGDYWQPQHF	TGTGCCAGCAGTACCATACATCAGGGGGGCGATTATTGGCAGCCCCAGCATTTT
TRBD2	TRBJ2-5	once	TRBV4-1	CASSLRTSGGYGETQYF	TGCGCCAGCAGCCTACGGACTAGCGGGGGGTACGGGGAGACCCAGTACTTC
-	TRBJ2-7	-	TRBV7-9	CASSPSTQVPLYEQYF	TGTGCCAGCAGCCCCTCTACACAGGTGCCCCTTTACGAGCAGTACTTC
TRBD1	TRBJ1-6	-	TRBV5-4	CASSETGEILHF	TGTGCCAGCAGCGAGACAGGGGAGATACTCCACTTT
TRBD1	TRBJ2-1	-	TRBV6-4	CASSVDRVNEQFF	TGTGCCAGCAGCGTGGACAGGGTAAATGAGCAGTTCTTC
-	TRBJ1-1	-	TRBV5-4	CASSFSLGTEAFF	TGTGCCAGCAGCTTTAGCTTGGGCACTGAAGCTTTCTTT
-	TRBJ2-1	-	TRBV5-1	CASSLGLADEQFF	TGCGCCAGCAGCTTGGGGCTGGCGGATGAGCAGTTCTTC
TRBD2	TRBJ2-7	-	TRBV29-1	CSVRTSGSSYEQYF	TGCAGCGTGCGGACTAGCGGGAGCTCCTACGAGCAGTACTTC
-	TRBJ1-2	-	TRBV7-9	CASSQGWAIAYGYTF	TGTGCCAGCAGCCAAGGTTGGGCCATCGCATATGGCTACACCTTC
-	TRBJ1-5	-	TRBV15	CATTAGMEAQPQHF	TGTGCCACCACCGCGGGTATGGAGGCACAGCCCCAGCATTTT
-	TRBJ2-7	-	TRBV6-1	CASSEVRHLSYEQYF	TGTGCCAGCAGTGAGGTTCGTCACCTCAGCTACGAGCAGTACTTC
TRBD2	TRBJ2-1	-	TRBV7-6	CASSLVARGADNEQFF	TGTGCCAGCAGCTTAGTAGCGCGGGGGGCTGACAATGAGCAGTTCTTC